The 21 T cell receptor beta chains below come from one sample, sequenced in a study of cytomegalovirus exposure and HLA in healthy donors. TCRdb's table, derived via immunoSEQ multiplex PCR, lists solely in-frame clones and lacks some. The profile shows about 330,000 clones, 86% of them singletons. Sequences were obtained from PBMCs. These receptors all stem from a woman aged 18-29 years in good health and CMV-seronegative.

The chain combines TRBV7-9 with TRBJ2-1; tentative D call: TRBD2 (6 bases). The CDR3 contains 16 residues. Germline CDR1 reads SEHNR; CDR2 reads FQNEAQ (reference sequence). Trimming took 4 bases from V and 2 from J, leaving 15 bases between them. The CDR3 loop is CASSSTRDSTYNEQFF. The CDR3 coding sequence is TGTGCCAGCAGCTCGACCCGGGACTCCACCTACAATGAGCAGTTCTTC.

This clone appeared once. The chain combines TRBV2 with TRBJ1-5; 7 nucleotides match TRBD1. The germline CDR1 and CDR2 sequences are SNHLY and FYNNEI. After removal of 5 bases from V and 6 bases from J, the junction contained 13 bases not matched to a gene. The CDR3 totals 16 residues. The CDR3 is CASSIRGQPSGQPQHF. As DNA, the CDR3 is TGTGCCAGCAGTATTCGGGGACAGCCGTCGGGTCAGCCCCAGCATTTT. Full variable domain (missing parts from reference TRBV2 and TRBJ1-5): EPEVTQTPSHQVTQMGQEVILRCVPISNHLYFYWYRQILGQKVEFLVSFYNNEISEKSEIFDDQFSVERPDGSNFTLKIRSTKLEDSAMYFCASSIRGQPSGQPQHFGDGTRLSIL.

The chain links TRBV9 to TRBJ2-7; TRBD2 matches 9 bases. The germline V gene has CDR1 SGDLS and CDR2 YYNGEE. This CDR3 comprises 14 residues. Losses at the gene ends were 2 bases for V and 5 bases for J; bases not matched to a gene: 5. The CDR3 DNA follows: TGTGCCAGCAGCGTTAGCGGGAGTAGCAACGAGCAGTACTTC. It encodes CASSVSGSSNEQYF.

This rearrangement joins TRBV6-1 to TRBJ2-7; 9 bases map to TRBD1. Unmatched junction bases numbered 12, after V lost 6 bases and J lost 6 bases. This CDR3 is 15 amino acids long. The germline gives CDR1 MNHNS, CDR2 SASEGT. The CDR3 protein is CASSLPGQGGREQYF. CDR3 nucleotides: TGTGCCAGCAGCCTTCCGGGACAGGGTGGACGCGAGCAGTACTTC.

V and J are TRBV18 and TRBJ1-2; no firm D call. V was clipped by 3 bases and J by 8 bases, with 13 bases between them. The CDR3 sequence is 13 residues long. The germline CDR1 and CDR2 sequences are KGHSH and LQKENI. CDR3 sequence reads: CASSPSGREGYTF. The CDR3 nucleotides read TGTGCCAGCTCACCCTCCGGGAGGGAAGGCTACACCTTC. The full variable domain, in which reference TRBV18 and TRBJ1-2 provide the parts outside the CDR3, is NAGVMQNPRHLVRRRGQEARLRCSPMKGHSHVYWYRQLPEEGLKFMVYLQKENIIDESGMPKERFSAEFPKEGPSILRIQQVVRGDSAAYFCASSPSGREGYTFGSGTRLTVV.

CDR3 loop: CASRLRGSNQPQHF. CDR3 coding DNA: TGTGCCAGCAGACTCAGGGGTAGCAATCAGCCCCAGCATTTT. This sequence joins TRBV27 and TRBJ1-5; D possibly corresponds to TRBD1 (6 bases). Germline CDR1 reads MNHEY; CDR2 reads SMNVEV (reference sequence). The CDR3 is made up of 14 amino acids. Trimming took off 6 bases at V and 0 bases at J, with 9 bases between the two ends.

This clone came up a few times. The chain links TRBV7-3 to TRBJ2-7, with D possibly TRBD1 on 6 matching bases. Per germline, CDR1 SGHTA and CDR2 FQGTGA. This CDR3 is 15 amino acids long. The ends were cut back, 2 bases at V and 1 base at J, with 12 bases in the middle. The CDR3 DNA follows: TGTGCCAGCAGCTTATTGGGCAGGGGATCCTACGAGCAGTACTTC. Amino acids: CASSLLGRGSYEQYF.

J is TRBJ2-5 and V is TRBV29-1; a possible D gene is TRBD1 (6 bases). This CDR3 is 14 amino acids long. Germline V gene data show CDR1 as SQVTM and CDR2 as ANQGSEA. Trimming cost V 4 bases and J 4 bases, with 16 bases left between them. This chain's CDR3 is CSVGGPQGGETQYF. In DNA form, the CDR3 reads TGCAGCGTTGGGGGGCCACAGGGTGGAGAGACCCAGTACTTC.

J is TRBJ1-1 and V is TRBV19; D is ambiguous. CDR1 LNHDA and CDR2 SQIVND come from the germline V gene (reference sequence). The CDR3 runs to 13 residues. Trimming took 4 bases from V and 0 from J, leaving 6 bases between them. CDR3 DNA: TGTGCCAGTAGTAAACTGATGAACACTGAAGCTTTCTTT. Amino acid sequence: CASSKLMNTEAFF.

This rearrangement joins TRBV5-1 to TRBJ2-2, with 9 bases identical to TRBD2. The CDR3 is 14 amino acids. The trim removed 5 bases at V and 3 bases at J, leaving 2 bases unmatched. CDR1 SGHRS and CDR2 YFSETQ come from the germline V gene. CDR3: CASRRLADTGELFF. The DNA of the CDR3 is TGCGCCAGCAGAAGACTAGCGGACACCGGGGAGCTGTTTTTT.

This clone was seen only once. V gene TRBV19 combines with J gene TRBJ2-1; 7 bases are shared with TRBD1. The CDR3 extends over 13 amino acids. V gave up 0 bases and J gave up 15 bases; unmatched junction bases: 8. The germline CDR1 and CDR2 sequences are LNHDA and SQIVND (reference sequence). The CDR3 DNA reads as TGTGCCAGTAGTATAGACGAAACAGGGGTGCCGTTCTTC. This translates into CASSIDETGVPFF.

This sequence joins TRBV14 and TRBJ1-1; D gene uncertain. V was shortened by 1 base and J by 3 bases, with 21 bases between the two germline ends. CDR1 is SGHDN and CDR2 is FVKESK in the germline V gene. This CDR3 contains 18 residues. The CDR3 spells CASSQGSWAWRVDTEAFF. The CDR3 coding sequence is TGTGCCAGCAGCCAAGGGTCTTGGGCGTGGCGGGTTGACACTGAAGCTTTCTTT. The whole variable domain, remainder taken from reference TRBV14 and TRBJ1-1, is EAGVTQFPSHSVIEKGQTVTLRCDPISGHDNLYWYRRVMGKEIKFLLHFVKESKQDESGMPNNRFLAERTGGTYSTLKVQPAELEDSGVYFCASSQGSWAWRVDTEAFFGQGTRLTVV.

The chain combines TRBV7-9 with TRBJ2-1, with 7 bases identical to TRBD2. This CDR3 spans 18 amino acids. With 1 base clipped from V and 6 bases from J, the junction kept 15 bases outside the gene matches. Germline CDR1 reads SEHNR; CDR2 reads FQNEAQ (reference sequence). The CDR3 DNA reads as TGTGCCAGCAGCTTAGTGGGCGGGAGTTTCCGTTTCGTCAATGAGCAGTTCTTC. Amino acids: CASSLVGGSFRFVNEQFF.

There are a few counts of this clone. Other DNA sequences from this sample encode an identical CDR3 as well. The rearrangement uses TRBV28 and TRBJ1-5; D is unclear. The CDR3 runs to 14 residues. CDR1 is MDHEN and CDR2 is SYDVKM in the germline V gene. V was trimmed by 6 bases and J by 4 bases, leaving 13 bases between them. In DNA form, the CDR3 reads TGTGCCAGCAGCTCCCAGGTTGGGAATCAGCCCCAGCATTTT. Protein: CASSSQVGNQPQHF.

V and J are TRBV7-9 and TRBJ2-5, with unresolved D. Germline V gene data show CDR1 as SEHNR and CDR2 as FQNEAQ (reference sequence). Trimming pared 5 bases from V and 5 bases from J, leaving 9 bases between. The CDR3 is made up of 12 amino acids. The CDR3 sequence: CASSPPVETQYF. The CDR3 DNA sequence: TGTGCCAGCAGCCCACCAGTGGAGACCCAGTACTTC.

This clone was detected only once. The chain carries TRBV4-1 and TRBJ2-7; 10 positions agree with TRBD2. The V and J ends lost 3 bases and 5 bases, in that order; junction bases with no gene match: 1. Germline-derived CDR1 and CDR2 are MGHRA and YSYEKL. This CDR3 spans 13 amino acids. Here the CDR3 reads CASSQGTSDEQYF. Here the CDR3 DNA reads TGCGCCAGCAGCCAGGGGACTAGCGACGAGCAGTACTTC.

This sequence joins TRBV6-4 and TRBJ2-2; a possible D gene is TRBD1 (6 bases). Trimming cost V 3 bases and J 5 bases, with 7 bases left between them. The CDR3 spans 13 residues. The germline V gene has CDR1 MRHNA and CDR2 SNTAGT. The CDR3 loop is CASSEQGTGELFF. CDR3 coding DNA: TGTGCCAGCAGTGAACAGGGAACCGGGGAGCTGTTTTTT.

The sample holds one count of this clone. The CDR3 nucleotides read TGTGCCAGCAGTTTCCTACCCTACGAGCAGTACTTC. It is translated as CASSFLPYEQYF. The genes are TRBV28 and TRBJ2-7; D call uncertain. Between the trimmed V and J ends, which lost 3 bases and 2 bases, there was a span of 5 bases. Germline V lookup: CDR1 MDHEN, CDR2 SYDVKM. This CDR3 region has 12 residues.

V and J are TRBV6-5 and TRBJ1-2; TRBD1 might be the D (6 bases). V was cut by 2 bases and J by 8 bases, with 12 bases left in between. The V gene's germline CDR1 is MNHEY and CDR2 SVGAGI. CDR3 length: 13 amino acids. For the CDR3, the DNA is TGTGCCAGCAGTTACAGGGGGAGACGGGGCTACACCTTC. Translating it yields CASSYRGRRGYTF.

The CDR3 sequence: CASSLTGINTGELFF. The CDR3 DNA is TGTGCCAGCAGTTTGACAGGGATTAACACCGGGGAGCTGTTTTTT. V and J are TRBV28 and TRBJ2-2; 7 bases map to TRBD1. The V and J ends lost 3 bases and 2 bases, in that order; junction bases with no gene match: 3. Germline lookup yields CDR1 MDHEN and CDR2 SYDVKM. This CDR3 contains 15 residues.

The rearrangement joins TRBV5-1 to TRBJ2-3; 7 bases are shared with TRBD2. There are 17 residues in the CDR3. J lost 6 bases, V lost 0 bases, and 13 bases had no gene match. In germline, CDR1 is SGHRS, CDR2 YFSETQ. CDR3 region: CASSLVPSGTNTDTQYF. CDR3 DNA: TGCGCCAGCAGCTTGGTTCCTAGCGGAACCAACACGGATACGCAGTATTTT.